Below are 14 T cell receptor beta chains sequenced from a single sample in a study of CD39 and CD103 CD8 tumor-infiltrating T cells. Method: immunoSEQ multiplex PCR; TCRdb's copy keeps in-frame clones and lacks some. The data hold approximately 140 clones, with around 55% observed a single time. The sequenced material came from CD39+ CD103+ CD8+ T cells sorted from a lymph node. Noted subset: CD103+CD39+ double-positive CD45RA- CD8 T cells. Source of these receptors: a human donor with head and neck squamous cell carcinoma.

By share of the sample, this clone is hyperexpanded. The V call is TRBV9, the J call TRBJ2-7; D is ambiguous. This CDR3 is 15 amino acids long. The germline V gene encodes CDR1 SGDLS and CDR2 YYNGEE. Trimming stripped 0 bases from V and 4 bases from J, with 14 bases between. The CDR3 coding sequence is TGTGCCAGCAGCGTAGAGGCCGGGCTCGGTTACGAGCAGTACTTC. It yields the protein CASSVEAGLGYEQYF.

This chain joins TRBV4-3 and TRBJ2-2; 10 bases agree with TRBD2. V was clipped by 1 base and J by 6 bases; unmatched bases: 2. Germline V lookup: CDR1 LGHNA, CDR2 YSLEER. The CDR3 sequence is 15 residues long. CDR3 nucleotide sequence: TGCGCCAGCAGCCAAGGGCTAGCGGGAGCCGGGGAGCTGTTTTTT. As protein: CASSQGLAGAGELFF.

With respect to this clone: At one boundary the junction diverges from the germline segment, which might be a read error. The genes are TRBV9 and TRBJ2-6; no definite D call. This CDR3 spans 18 amino acids. Germline assignment: CDR1 SGDLS and CDR2 YYNGEE. In nucleotides, the CDR3 is TGTCCCAGCATCTGTAGGTTCCTCAAACAAAGTCGGGCCAACGTCCTGACTTTC. Residues: CPSICRFLKQSRANVLTF.

The gene calls are TRBV10-1 and TRBJ2-7; no clear D gene. This CDR3 region has 11 residues. V shed 3 bases and J shed 8 bases, with 8 bases lying between them. Germline CDR1 reads WNHNN; CDR2 reads SYGVQD (reference sequence). This CDR3 reads CASSDSEKQYF. For the CDR3, the DNA is TGCGCCAGCAGTGACTCGGAGAAGCAGTACTTC.

This clone has a handful of counts. The junction differs from germline at one of its ends, possibly a read error. The chain combines TRBV7-9 with TRBJ1-2; D is uncertain. This CDR3 has 16 amino acids. Germline loops: CDR1 SEHNR, CDR2 FQNEAQ (reference sequence). In nucleotides, the CDR3 is TGCGCCAGCAGCCAAGGAGCGGCAGGTTATAACTATGGCTACACCTTC. As protein: CASSQGAAGYNYGYTF. The full variable domain, its missing parts supplied by reference TRBV7-9 and TRBJ1-2, is DTGVSQNPRHKITKRGQNVTFRCDPISEHNRLYWYRQTLGQGPEFLTYFQNEAQLEKSRLLSDRFSAERPKGSFSTLEIQRTEQGDSAMYLCASSQGAAGYNYGYTFGSGTRLTVV.

The rearrangement uses TRBV27 and TRBJ1-5; the D is unclear. This CDR3 has 14 amino acids. Trimming pared 5 bases from V and 5 bases from J, leaving 13 bases between. Germline CDR1 MNHEY, CDR2 SMNVEV (reference sequence). CDR3 DNA: TGTGCCAGCAGTAGAGGAGGTGGGCATCAGCCCCAGCATTTT. As protein: CASSRGGGHQPQHF.

The V and J genes are TRBV7-6 and TRBJ2-7; 12 nucleotides line up with TRBD2. The CDR3 has 15 residues. The ends lost 7 bases at V and 2 bases at J; junction bases unmatched: 6. Germline values: CDR1 SGHVS, CDR2 FNYEAQ. DNA for the CDR3: TGTGCCAGCAACTCCAGGACTAGCGGGACCTACGAGCAGTACTTC. Amino acid sequence: CASNSRTSGTYEQYF.

This chain connects TRBV5-2 to TRBJ1-2. TRBV5-2 is recorded as a pseudogene. The CDR3 is 16 residues long. The CDR3 loop reads CASSQGAAGYNYGYTF. The CDR3 bases are TGCGCCAGCAGCCAAGGAGCGGCAGGTTATAACTATGGCTACACCTTC.

This clone occurred once. V gene TRBV27 combines with J gene TRBJ2-2; TRBD1 matches at 10 bases. Trimming at V came to 7 bases and at J to 4 bases, leaving 6 bases not matched to a gene. Germline V gene lookup returns CDR1 MNHEY and CDR2 SMNVEV (reference sequence). This CDR3 is built from 15 residues. The DNA of the CDR3 is TGTGCCAGCACGGTCGGGACAGGGGCCACCGGGGAGCTGTTTTTT. Translated, it gives CASTVGTGATGELFF.

The chain joins TRBV6-5 to TRBJ2-1; D may match TRBD1 or TRBD2 (5 bases each). Trimming took 8 bases from V and 8 from J, leaving 10 bases between them. The CDR3 contains 11 residues. Germline-derived CDR1 and CDR2 are MNHEY and SVGAGI. CDR3 DNA sequence: TGTGCCAGCGGGACGGCCCATGAGCAGTTCTTC. It yields the protein CASGTAHEQFF.

This chain links TRBV28 with TRBJ1-5; weak D call: TRBD1 (5 bases). The CDR3 is made up of 17 amino acids. The V end lost 7 bases, the J end lost 0 bases, and 19 bases lay between the germline ends. Per the germline V gene, CDR1 is MDHEN and CDR2 is SYDVKM. The CDR3 sequence: CASIHRPGDTSNQPQHF. As DNA, the CDR3 is TGTGCCAGCATCCACCGTCCGGGGGATACTAGCAATCAGCCCCAGCATTTT.

The chain employs TRBV2 and TRBJ2-7; 10 bases map to TRBD1. CDR1 is SNHLY, CDR2 FYNNEI, per germline. The CDR3 has 15 residues. V was pared by 3 bases and J by 4 bases, with 6 bases of the junction left unmatched. CDR3 amino acids: CASSDVGQGKYEQYF. CDR3 bases: TGTGCCAGCAGTGACGTGGGACAGGGGAAATACGAGCAGTACTTC.

This chain links TRBV19 with TRBJ1-1, with D maybe TRBD1 (6 bases). V shed 7 bases and J shed 1 base, with 22 bases lying between them. CDR1 and CDR2 from the germline V gene are LNHDA and SQIVND (reference sequence). The CDR3 runs to 17 residues. CDR3 in amino acids: CASIGRFGTTGNTEAFF. Here the CDR3 DNA reads TGTGCCAGTATCGGAAGGTTCGGGACAACAGGGAACACTGAAGCTTTCTTT.

DNA of the CDR3: TGTGCCAGCAGCTCCAGGACTAGCGGGACCTACGAGCAGTACTTC. Translated: CASSSRTSGTYEQYF. The gene calls are TRBV7-6 and TRBJ2-7; 12 nucleotides match TRBD2. V was clipped by 4 bases and J by 2 bases; unmatched bases: 3. Germline loops: CDR1 SGHVS, CDR2 FNYEAQ. The CDR3 covers 15 residues.